A single sample is the source of the 25 T cell receptor beta chains below, sequenced in a study of T cell responses to AZD1222 COVID-19 vaccine. Assay: immunoSEQ multiplex PCR; the TCRdb copy retains only in-frame clones and omits some. This table holds about 120,000 clones, approximately 93% found once. The sample consisted of peripheral blood, taken on day 0 of AZD1222 vaccination. These receptors came from an adult in good health.

In this sample, this clone turned up a few times. The chain employs TRBV2 and TRBJ2-2; D is tentatively TRBD1 or TRBD2 (5 bases each). This CDR3 contains 16 residues. V lost 3 bases, J lost 2 bases, and 13 bases lay in between. The germline gives CDR1 SNHLY, CDR2 FYNNEI. The CDR3 sequence is CASSERFGANTGELFF. The CDR3 DNA reads as TGTGCCAGCAGTGAGAGATTCGGGGCAAACACCGGGGAGCTGTTTTTT.

DNA of the CDR3: TGCGCCAGCAGTTTTGAACAGGGATACACTGAAGCTTTCTTT. Translating gives CASSFEQGYTEAFF. This chain uses TRBV5-1 with TRBJ1-1, with a tentative D call TRBD1 (6 bases). Trimming cost V 5 bases and J 3 bases, with 14 bases left between them. This CDR3 is 14 amino acids long. The germline gives CDR1 SGHRS, CDR2 YFSETQ.

The chain has TRBV4-1 and TRBJ2-4; the D is unclear. The V and J ends lost 1 base and 6 bases respectively, with 16 bases between them. Germline lookup yields CDR1 MGHRA and CDR2 YSYEKL. CDR3 length equals 16 residues. CDR3: CASSQGRSQLLNIQYF. The CDR3, as DNA: TGCGCCAGCAGCCAAGGTCGCAGCCAGCTGTTAAACATTCAGTACTTC.

The chain joins TRBV27 to TRBJ1-1, with D hard to call. This CDR3 spans 14 amino acids. The germline V gene encodes CDR1 MNHEY and CDR2 SMNVEV (reference sequence). Trimming left V 2 bases short and J 6 bases short, with 13 bases between. The CDR3 region has the DNA TGTGCCAGCAGTTTAAAGGGCGTCTTCGCTGAAGCTTTCTTT. As protein: CASSLKGVFAEAFF.

The genes are TRBV11-2 and TRBJ1-1; TRBD1 matches at 10 bases. Germline trimming cut 2 bases from V and 6 bases from J; bases unmatched to any gene: 12. The CDR3 runs to 17 residues. The V gene's germline CDR1 is SGHAT and CDR2 FQNNGV. The CDR3 is CASSLSFPRDRGPEAFF. The DNA of the CDR3 is TGTGCCAGCAGCTTATCGTTTCCACGGGACAGGGGCCCTGAAGCTTTCTTT.

CDR3 coding DNA: TGTGCCAGCAGCCCCCAGTCGGGGGGCACCTATGGCTACACCTTC. Encoded protein: CASSPQSGGTYGYTF. The V and J genes are TRBV7-2 and TRBJ1-2; perhaps TRBD1 as D (6 bases). Trimming left V 5 bases short and J 4 bases short, with 17 bases between. This CDR3 spans 15 amino acids. Germline CDR1 SGHTA, CDR2 FQGNSA.

The chain links TRBV24-1 to TRBJ2-2; 7 bases are shared with TRBD2. CDR1 is KGHDR and CDR2 is SFDVKD in the germline V gene. Losses at the gene ends were 7 bases for V and 4 bases for J; bases not matched to a gene: 8. The CDR3 totals 15 residues. CDR3 sequence (DNA): TGTGCCACCAGCCTGACGGGGGGAGGCACCGGGGAGCTGTTTTTT. This encodes CATSLTGGGTGELFF.

V is TRBV13 and J is TRBJ2-1, with 9 bases matching TRBD1. Germline values: CDR1 PRHDT, CDR2 FYEKMQ (reference sequence). J gave up 9 bases and V 5 bases, and 8 bases lay outside the gene matches. The CDR3 is 14 amino acids. The CDR3 DNA reads as TGTGCCAGCAGCCCCCCGGGACAGGGAGGTGAGCAGTTCTTC. As protein: CASSPPGQGGEQFF.

The V and J genes are TRBV20-1 and TRBJ2-1; no clear D. The CDR3 has 11 amino acids. The V gene lost 1 base and the J gene lost 9 bases, with 7 bases spanning the gap. Germline V gene sequence: CDR1 DFQATT, CDR2 SNEGSKA (reference sequence). The CDR3 sequence: CSARGIREQFF. The CDR3 DNA reads TGCAGTGCTAGAGGAATCCGTGAGCAGTTCTTC.

This clone was detected once. CDR3 protein: CAISEGTGSYNEQFF. For the CDR3, the DNA is TGTGCCATCAGTGAGGGGACAGGGTCTTACAATGAGCAGTTCTTC. The chain recombines TRBV10-3 with TRBJ2-1, with 9 bases aligning to TRBD1. Trimming took 2 bases from V and 4 from J; bases not matched to a gene: 3. CDR1 is ENHRY and CDR2 is SYGVKD in the germline V gene. This CDR3 is 15 amino acids long.

This clone came up once. The V gene is TRBV6-1, the J gene TRBJ2-7, with D maybe TRBD2 (7 bases). The CDR3 consists of 14 residues. The germline V and J ends were trimmed by 3 bases and 7 bases, with 16 bases remaining between them. Looked up from germline, CDR1 is MNHNS and CDR2 is SASEGT. The CDR3 region has the DNA TGTGCCAGCAGTGATTGGGGGGGCTCCCGAGAGCAGTACTTC. This gives the protein CASSDWGGSREQYF.

The V and J genes are TRBV6-5 and TRBJ1-1, with TRBD1 identical over 7 bases. CDR3 length equals 14 residues. Germline V gene sequence: CDR1 MNHEY, CDR2 SVGAGI. The V segment lost 6 bases and the J segment 1 base; nucleotides outside the gene matches: 5. The DNA of the CDR3 is TGTGCCAGCAGGCCCGGGACAGCGAACACTGAAGCTTTCTTT. Amino acid sequence: CASRPGTANTEAFF.

This chain links TRBV6-5 with TRBJ1-4, with D possibly being TRBD1 (6 bases). The CDR3 covers 15 residues. Germline CDR1 is MNHEY and CDR2 is SVGAGI. The ends were cut back, 0 bases at V and 4 bases at J, with 9 bases in the middle. The CDR3 bases are TGTGCCAGCAGTTACTCGACAGGAAGTAATGAAAAACTGTTTTTT. Amino acids: CASSYSTGSNEKLFF.

This chain uses TRBV3-1 (or the pseudogene TRBV3-2) with TRBJ1-1; TRBD1 matches at 7 bases. Germline assignment: CDR1 LGHDT and CDR2 YNNKEL (reference sequence). The trim removed 3 bases at V and 6 bases at J, leaving 4 bases unmatched. The CDR3 runs 13 residues. The CDR3 region is CASSQDRLPEAFF. CDR3 coding DNA: TGTGCCAGCAGCCAGGACAGGCTTCCTGAAGCTTTCTTT.

The chain uses TRBV13 and TRBJ1-2; tentative D call: TRBD1 (5 bases). Germline V gives CDR1 PRHDT, CDR2 FYEKMQ (reference sequence). Trimming pared 6 bases from V and 6 bases from J, leaving 14 bases between. The CDR3 runs 13 residues. In nucleotides, the CDR3 is TGTGCCAGCAGACCTCGGGGGTCGGATGGCTACACCTTC. Its translation: CASRPRGSDGYTF.

A single count supports this clone. The V call is TRBV10-3, the J call TRBJ2-2; 8 nucleotides match TRBD2. Germline V gene lookup returns CDR1 ENHRY and CDR2 SYGVKD. This CDR3 region has 16 residues. The V gene end was trimmed by 3 bases and the J gene end by 1 base; junction bases not matched to a gene: 4. This CDR3 reads CAISDLAGLNTGELFF. Written as DNA, the CDR3 is TGTGCCATCAGTGACTTAGCGGGGTTGAACACCGGGGAGCTGTTTTTT.

The rearrangement uses TRBV4-1 and TRBJ2-1, with D possibly matching TRBD2 (5 bases). Between the trimmed V and J ends, which lost 7 bases and 4 bases, there was a span of 20 bases. The germline V gene encodes CDR1 MGHRA and CDR2 YSYEKL. This CDR3 comprises 16 residues. CDR3 sequence reads: CASTQRGLSQYNEQFF. The CDR3 DNA follows: TGCGCCAGCACTCAACGAGGGCTATCTCAATACAATGAGCAGTTCTTC.

The chain is built from TRBV11-2 and TRBJ2-3; D possibly corresponds to TRBD2 (5 bases). Germline V gene data show CDR1 as SGHAT and CDR2 as FQNNGV. Trimming removed 7 bases at V and 4 bases at J, with 18 bases between. The CDR3 consists of 15 residues. The CDR3 nucleotides read TGTGCCAGCACCCCGGGGTGGAATCCTGCAGATACGCAGTATTTT. Its protein product is CASTPGWNPADTQYF. Combining the CDR3 with reference TRBV11-2 and TRBJ2-3 gives the whole variable domain EAGVAQSPRYKIIEKRQSVAFWCNPISGHATLYWYQQILGQGPKLLIQFQNNGVVDDSQLPKDRFSAERLKGVDSTLKIQPAKLEDSAVYLCASTPGWNPADTQYFGPGTRLTVL.

This clone was seen just once. This chain uses TRBV28 with TRBJ1-2; 8 positions agree with TRBD1. The germline gives CDR1 MDHEN, CDR2 SYDVKM. CDR3 size: 16 residues. J gave up 4 bases and V 5 bases, and 12 bases lay outside the gene matches. CDR3 in amino acids: CASSIPRQGTIYGYTF. CDR3 in DNA: TGTGCCAGCAGTATCCCCCGACAGGGGACAATCTATGGCTACACCTTC.

The J gene is TRBJ1-2, the V gene TRBV27; 12 nucleotides line up with TRBD1. The junction had 5 bases not matched to a gene; V was cut back by 5 bases and J by 4 bases. This CDR3 contains 15 residues. Germline CDR1 is MNHEY and CDR2 is SMNVEV (reference sequence). The DNA of the CDR3 is TGTGCCAGCAGTGCCGGGACAGGGGGCGTCTATGGCTACACCTTC. Residues: CASSAGTGGVYGYTF.

J is TRBJ1-2 and V is TRBV25-1, with a weak D call TRBD1 (5 bases). This CDR3 has 15 amino acids. Trimming stripped 4 bases from V and 7 bases from J, with 19 bases between. The V gene's germline CDR1 is MGHDK and CDR2 SYGVNS. DNA of the CDR3: TGTGCCAGCAGTGCACCCGGGACCCCCACGCGTGGCTACACCTTC. It codes for CASSAPGTPTRGYTF.

The genes are TRBV27 and TRBJ2-1, with D possibly matching TRBD2 (5 bases). Trimming cost V 5 bases and J 7 bases, with 6 bases left between them. The CDR3 loop spans 11 amino acids. The germline V gene encodes CDR1 MNHEY and CDR2 SMNVEV (reference sequence). The CDR3 nucleotides read TGTGCCAGCAGTCGGAGGAATGAGCAGTTCTTC. The encoded protein is CASSRRNEQFF.

The chain combines TRBV5-6 with TRBJ2-1, with 13 bases identical to TRBD2. This CDR3 is 15 amino acids long. Germline V CDR1 and CDR2: SGHDT, YYEEEE. V lost 5 bases, J lost 8 bases, and 7 bases stayed unmatched. CDR3: CASRPGLAGEDEQFF. The CDR3 DNA is TGTGCCAGCAGACCCGGACTAGCGGGAGAGGATGAGCAGTTCTTC.

The chain has TRBV11-1 and TRBJ1-1; D is uncertain. The CDR3 contains 13 residues. In germline, CDR1 is SGHAT, CDR2 FQDESV (reference sequence). The V gene lost 0 bases and the J gene lost 4 bases, with 6 bases spanning the gap. CDR3 nucleotides: TGTGCCAGCAGCTTAGCGAGAGGCACTGAAGCTTTCTTT. Translating it yields CASSLARGTEAFF.

The genes are TRBV29-1 and TRBJ1-1, with D unclear. This CDR3 has 13 residues. Germline V gives CDR1 SQVTM, CDR2 ANQGSEA. V lost 0 bases, J lost 3 bases, and 8 bases lay in between. CDR3 sequence: CSVEERRDTEAFF. As DNA, the CDR3 is TGCAGCGTTGAAGAGCGAAGGGACACTGAAGCTTTCTTT. The full variable domain, its missing parts supplied by reference TRBV29-1 and TRBJ1-1, is SAVISQKPSRDICQRGTSLTIQCQVDSQVTMMFWYRQQPGQSLTLIATANQGSEATYESGFVIDKFPISRPNLTFSTLTVSNMSPEDSSIYLCSVEERRDTEAFFGQGTRLTVV.